This TCR beta chain was documented in a study of T cell responses to AZD1222 COVID-19 vaccine (dated by TCRdb to the early 2020s). In the study overall: AZD1222 recipients with second doses at about 4 weeks or about 12 weeks were pooled, because spike-specific TCR depth and breadth did not differ between schedules. TCR sequencing covered more than 230 trial participants: 207 given two doses of AZD1222 and approximately 26 given two doses of MenACWY control vaccine. Trial participants were enrolled by age into 18-55, 56-69 and 70-plus year subgroups, with about 150, 28 and 57 TCR-sequenced participants respectively. What the authors observed across the whole study: A significant rise in spike-specific TCR breadth and depth was observed after two AZD1222 doses relative to day 0 and relative to MenACWY recipients. Because no day 14 peak-response samples were available, repertoires were characterized only after the peak T cell response. Epitopes outside the regions mutated in the B.1.351 and B.1.1.7 variants were reportedly recognized by nearly half of the unique spike-specific TCRs. Participants were mostly white British, with more females than males. The authors suggested clonal diversity may have been underestimated. The whole spike protein was spanned by vaccine-associated CD4 TCRs, and dominant responses were seen in regions 160-218 and 743-854. Conclusions about previously exposed vaccinees are limited, since just 5 or 6 AZD1222 recipients were seropositive for SARS-CoV-2 at baseline. In the small 56-69-year group, the increase in depth fell short of significance, most likely because of low power.

CDR3 length: 15 amino acids, cysteine to phenylalanine. CDR3 DNA is the only sequence kept; it has 45 bases, read in frame from the first base. V is pared back by 4 bases and J by 5 bases, with 16 bases lying between the germline termini. Reading the germline V gene gives CDR1 SGHDT and CDR2 YYEEEE. What the time point label conveys for this sample: baseline before first vaccination. Vaccinee samples were obtained from the UK trials COV001 and COV002, which included a single-blind randomized controlled phase 2/3 trial of AZD1222 (ChAdOx1 nCoV-19) in healthy adults. For TCRbeta chain sequencing, PBMC samples from trial participants were taken at day 0 and at day 28 after the second dose. This clone was seen a few times. Its antigen remains undetermined. Base qualities are not at hand, and no much larger clone is one base apart. The CDR3 regions of human TCRbeta chains were analyzed by immunosequencing. The original methods were these. TCRs in the repertoires were compared against a reference library of SARS-CoV-2-specific TCRs that had been generated with the MIRA antigen-specificity platform. Breadth was defined as the fraction of unique TCRs that were SARS-CoV-2-associated, and depth was defined as the fraction of total T cells that were SARS-CoV-2-associated. Using the MIRA data, each spike-specific TCR was assigned both to the spike region to which the TCR was reactive and to a CD4 or CD8 class. Log10-transformed breadth and depth values were compared by one-way ANOVA with Sidak's multiple comparisons tests. The immuneACCESS repertoire file appears here via TCRdb, limited to in-frame rearrangements. These files lack a portion of the clones; in checked studies, under half of the deficit traces to unresolved V genes, and the cause of the others is not known. V, J and clone size are taken as reported in that table, and D and trimming were inferred from the DNA itself. Counted in this sample were tens of thousands of clones; 70% to 90% of them appeared once. Of the sample, roughly 11% falls within the top ten clones.

The sequence was obtained from an adult in good health. The source was peripheral blood, collected on day 0 of AZD1222 vaccination. The chain is encoded by TRBV5-6 joined to TRBJ2-1; the D gene is perhaps TRBD2, from 5 matching bases. The sequence in DNA is TGTGCCAGCAGCGTCCCAGCGGTTTCCGACAATGAGCAGTTCTTC. The encoded protein is CASSVPAVSDNEQFF.